This T cell receptor (beta chain) was obtained from a study of identical twins. Findings and caveats of the study: Without tracking the same donors, conclusions rested on cross-sectional statistical analysis. For cord blood, abundant beta clonotypes had fewer insertions, unlike memory repertoires, which showed none.

TCRdb recomputed calls from the 5' RACE reads with MiXCR, one row per CDR3 protein. The sample yields about 530,000 distinct CDR3 sequences, under 25% seen once. Only healthy Caucasians were enrolled as donors. This CDR3 spans 15 amino acids. Germline V gene data show CDR1 as SGHTA and CDR2 as FQGNSA. The germline V and J ends were trimmed by 2 bases and 0 bases, with 7 bases remaining between them. For this clonotype: Its antigen is unknown.

These data are also associated with another study on yellow fever vaccine responses in identical twins. According to that study: Twins' vaccine T cell responses reportedly seemed partly convergent and partly personalized.

The TCR was taken from a woman between 18 and 29 years old in good health. The V gene is TRBV7-2, the J gene TRBJ2-2, with D possibly matching TRBD1 (5 bases). The material sequenced was CD4+ T cells sorted from blood. The CDR3 bases are TGTGCCAGCAGCTTACAGGGTTCGAACACCGGGGAGCTGTTTTTT. Its translation: CASSLQGSNTGELFF.